Shown below are 4 T cell receptor beta chains from a single sample sequenced in a study of cytomegalovirus exposure and HLA in healthy donors. Primers for the PCR totalled 60 Vbeta and 13 Jbeta. The table came from immunoSEQ multiplex PCR; TCRdb's copy has only in-frame clones and leaves some out. The repertoire holds more than 140,000 clones, with roughly 79% as singletons. The source material was PBMCs. These receptors all come from a woman between 40 and 55 years old in good health and CMV-seronegative.

The chain links TRBV11-2 to TRBJ1-1; 7 bases are shared with TRBD1. V trimming: 5 bases; J trimming: 11 bases; junction bases outside the gene matches: 14. The CDR3 is 14 residues long. Per germline, CDR1 SGHAT and CDR2 FQNNGV. This chain's CDR3 is CASSTNRGVSRAFF. The CDR3 nucleotides are TGTGCCAGCAGCACAAACAGGGGCGTTTCAAGGGCTTTCTTT.

The rearrangement uses TRBV28 and TRBJ1-2; D might be TRBD1 (6 bases). Germline loops: CDR1 MDHEN, CDR2 SYDVKM. The V and J ends lost 3 bases and 8 bases respectively, with 10 bases between them. This CDR3 spans 12 amino acids. In DNA, the CDR3 is TGTGCCAGCAGTTTGGCCAGGGGAGGCTACACCTTC. It yields the protein CASSLARGGYTF.

The chain combines TRBV2 with TRBJ1-2; 11 nucleotides agree with TRBD1. The length of the CDR3 is 14 residues. The V gene's germline CDR1 is SNHLY and CDR2 FYNNEI. The J segment lost 7 bases and the V segment lost 3 bases, leaving 4 bases of the junction unmatched. CDR3 bases: TGTGCCAGCAGTGAGGGACAGGGGGTGGGTGGCTACACCTTC. Translated, it gives CASSEGQGVGGYTF.

The chain recombines TRBV7-3 with TRBJ2-2, with TRBD2 matching 8 bases. Germline trimming cut 5 bases from V and 8 bases from J; bases unmatched to any gene: 16. From germline, CDR1 is SGHTA and CDR2 FQGTGA. The CDR3 has 17 residues. The CDR3 region is CASSPTWTGTRSGELFF. In DNA form, the CDR3 reads TGTGCCAGCAGCCCTACTTGGACCGGGACTAGATCAGGGGAGCTGTTTTTT.